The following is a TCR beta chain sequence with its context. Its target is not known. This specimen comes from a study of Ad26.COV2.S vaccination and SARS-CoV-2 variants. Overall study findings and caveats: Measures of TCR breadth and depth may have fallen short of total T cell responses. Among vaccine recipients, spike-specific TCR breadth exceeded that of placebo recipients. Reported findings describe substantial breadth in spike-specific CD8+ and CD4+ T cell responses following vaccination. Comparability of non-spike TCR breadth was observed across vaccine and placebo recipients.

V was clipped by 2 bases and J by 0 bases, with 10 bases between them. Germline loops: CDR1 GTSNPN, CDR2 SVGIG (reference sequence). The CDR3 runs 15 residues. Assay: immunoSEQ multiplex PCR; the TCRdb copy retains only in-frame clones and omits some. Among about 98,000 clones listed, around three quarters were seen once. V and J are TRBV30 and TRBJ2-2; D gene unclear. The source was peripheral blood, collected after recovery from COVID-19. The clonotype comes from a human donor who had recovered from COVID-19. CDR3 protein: CAWSYGDTNTGELFF. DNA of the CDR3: TGTGCCTGGAGTTATGGGGATACGAACACCGGGGAGCTGTTTTTT. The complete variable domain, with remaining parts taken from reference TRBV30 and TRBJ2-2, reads SQTIHQWPATLVQPVGSPLSLECTVEGTSNPNLYWYRQAAGRGLQLLFYSVGIGQISSEVPQNLSASRPQDRQFILSSKKLLLSDSGFYLCAWSYGDTNTGELFFGEGSRLTVL.